This entry lists 18 T cell receptor beta chains sequenced from one sample in a study of blood T cell repertoires in COVID-19. TCRdb's copy holds only in-frame clones and misses some; the assay was immunoSEQ multiplex PCR. The profile covers approximately 490,000 clones, with roughly nine tenths appearing a single time and more than 7.5% taken by the ten largest. Input material: PBMCs or T cells enriched from blood (not recorded which). The origin of the receptors is a woman in her sixties or seventies who had recovered from COVID-19.

The CDR3 sequence is CASSLVDKGTYEQYV. CDR3 nucleotides: TGTGCCAGCAGCTTGGTTGACAAGGGGACCTACGAGCAGTACGTC. The V call is TRBV5-5, the J call TRBJ2-7, with D possibly TRBD1 on 5 matching bases. CDR1 and CDR2 from the germline V gene are SGHKS and YYEKEE (reference sequence). This CDR3 region has 15 residues. Trimming removed 0 bases at V and 2 bases at J, with 12 bases between.

The V and J genes are TRBV24-1 and TRBJ2-2, with no clear D. Germline V lookup: CDR1 KGHDR, CDR2 SFDVKD. This CDR3 contains 16 residues. The ends were cut back, 0 bases at V and 0 bases at J, with 7 bases in the middle. The CDR3 region is CATSDLRRTNTGELFF. CDR3 bases: TGTGCCACCAGTGATTTGCGCAGGACGAACACCGGGGAGCTGTTTTTT.

This chain links TRBV7-2 with TRBJ2-3, with 11 bases lining up with TRBD2. Unmatched junction bases numbered 7, after V lost 5 bases and J lost 6 bases. This CDR3 is 15 amino acids long. Germline V CDR1 and CDR2: SGHTA, FQGNSA. The CDR3 loop is CASSPYSGGVDTQYF. The CDR3 nucleotides read TGTGCCAGCAGCCCCTATAGCGGGGGGGTCGATACGCAGTATTTT.

This chain uses TRBV6-5 with TRBJ1-2; D not certain. Germline V gene data show CDR1 as MNHEY and CDR2 as SVGAGI. This CDR3 is 11 amino acids long. V dropped 6 bases and J dropped 8 bases, with 10 bases sitting between them. The CDR3 here is CASRPTVGYTF. In nucleotides, the CDR3 is TGTGCCAGCAGACCCACAGTCGGCTACACCTTC.

The chain joins TRBV5-1 to TRBJ2-1, with D possibly being TRBD2 (6 bases). The germline V gene encodes CDR1 SGHRS and CDR2 YFSETQ. The CDR3 sequence is 15 residues long. The ends were cut back, 5 bases at V and 7 bases at J, with 19 bases in the middle. The CDR3 DNA reads TGCGCCAGCAGGACTAGTTATGGGGTATGGAATGAGCAGTTCTTC. Its translation: CASRTSYGVWNEQFF.

The chain links TRBV29-1 to TRBJ1-4, with 9 bases fitting TRBD1. The germline CDR1 and CDR2 sequences are SQVTM and ANQGSEA. Trimming at V came to 4 bases and at J to 4 bases, leaving 1 base not matched to a gene. This CDR3 has 13 residues. The CDR3 region is CSVGTGDNEKLFF. CDR3 nucleotides: TGCAGCGTTGGGACAGGGGATAATGAAAAACTGTTTTTT.

The V call is TRBV27, the J call TRBJ2-1, with 7 bases that match TRBD1. This CDR3 has 20 residues. Germline V gene data show CDR1 as MNHEY and CDR2 as SMNVEV (reference sequence). Losses at the gene ends were 5 bases for V and 0 bases for J; bases not matched to a gene: 19. Here the CDR3 reads CASSHTGALIFPSSYNEQFF. CDR3 DNA sequence: TGTGCCAGCAGTCACACAGGGGCCCTCATCTTCCCGAGCTCCTACAATGAGCAGTTCTTC.

V is TRBV7-6 and J is TRBJ1-1; 9 nucleotides agree with TRBD1. V shed 5 bases, J shed 3 bases, and the junction held 16 bases outside the gene matches. Germline values: CDR1 SGHVS, CDR2 FNYEAQ. This CDR3 contains 18 residues. In nucleotides, the CDR3 is TGTGCCAGCAGCCGCGGGTCCGGGACAGGGAACTGGGACACTGAAGCTTTCTTT. This encodes CASSRGSGTGNWDTEAFF.

The chain recombines TRBV24-1 with TRBJ2-1; D call uncertain. This CDR3 is 16 amino acids long. Trimming pared 4 bases from V and 0 bases from J, leaving 12 bases between. Looked up from germline, CDR1 is KGHDR and CDR2 is SFDVKD. The CDR3 DNA follows: TGTGCCACCAGTGACAGCCCCACGGGCTCCTACAATGAGCAGTTCTTC. Translating gives CATSDSPTGSYNEQFF.

The chain uses TRBV2 and TRBJ2-1; 9 nucleotides match TRBD2. The V and J ends lost 6 bases and 2 bases, in that order; junction bases with no gene match: 5. Per the germline V gene, CDR1 is SNHLY and CDR2 is FYNNEI. CDR3 size: 15 residues. CDR3 protein: CASRELAGPYNEQFF. The CDR3 bases are TGTGCCAGCAGGGAGCTAGCGGGACCCTACAATGAGCAGTTCTTC.

This chain connects TRBV29-1 to TRBJ2-1; 11 bases agree with TRBD1. Germline assignment: CDR1 SQVTM and CDR2 ANQGSEA. The CDR3 has 15 residues. V was pared by 1 base and J by 9 bases, with 8 bases of the junction left unmatched. The CDR3 sequence is CSVEGDRGVKVEQFF. For the CDR3, the DNA is TGCAGCGTTGAAGGGGACAGGGGGGTCAAGGTTGAGCAGTTCTTC.

V and J are TRBV14 and TRBJ1-1; unclear D gene. This CDR3 contains 15 residues. V was pared by 2 bases and J by 1 base, with 11 bases between. Germline-derived CDR1 and CDR2 are SGHDN and FVKESK. The CDR3 here is CASSQFNKPNTEAFF. The CDR3 bases are TGTGCCAGCAGCCAATTTAACAAACCGAACACTGAAGCTTTCTTT.

This sequence joins TRBV5-1 and TRBJ1-6; 8 nucleotides agree with TRBD1. Germline V lookup: CDR1 SGHRS, CDR2 YFSETQ. The CDR3 spans 14 residues. Trimming removed 1 base from V and 14 bases from J; junction bases left unmatched: 8. In nucleotides, the CDR3 is TGCGCCAGCAGCTTGACAGGGGGACGCGACACCCTCCACTTT. Amino acids: CASSLTGGRDTLHF.

The J gene is TRBJ1-5, the V gene TRBV6-5; tentatively, D is TRBD1 (5 bases). Germline CDR1 MNHEY, CDR2 SVGAGI. The CDR3 is 14 amino acids. The ends were cut back, 2 bases at V and 4 bases at J, with 9 bases in the middle. The CDR3 DNA reads as TGTGCCAGCAGTTACGGGGGAGGGAATCAGCCCCAGCATTTT. Residues: CASSYGGGNQPQHF.

The chain recombines TRBV19 with TRBJ1-1, with a possible D match to TRBD1 (6 bases). Germline V gene sequence: CDR1 LNHDA, CDR2 SQIVND (reference sequence). This CDR3 is built from 13 residues. Trimming took 1 base from V and 11 from J, leaving 14 bases between them. The chain's CDR3 is CASSIVYREGAFF. The DNA of the CDR3 is TGTGCCAGTAGTATAGTTTACAGGGAAGGGGCTTTCTTT.

This chain uses TRBV10-3 with TRBJ2-6, with 10 positions matching TRBD2. Germline V gives CDR1 ENHRY, CDR2 SYGVKD. This CDR3 comprises 20 residues. Trimming at V came to 2 bases and at J to 3 bases, leaving 13 bases not matched to a gene. The CDR3 DNA is TGTGCCATCAGTGAGCCTGATTTGGCTAGCGGGGGTCATGGGGCCAACGTCCTGACTTTC. It translates to CAISEPDLASGGHGANVLTF.

The chain is built from TRBV2 and TRBJ2-5; 8 bases match TRBD1. After removal of 6 bases from V and 3 bases from J, the junction contained 0 bases not matched to a gene. The germline CDR1 and CDR2 sequences are SNHLY and FYNNEI. CDR3 length equals 12 residues. The CDR3 bases are TGTGCCAGCAGGGGACAGGAAGAGACCCAGTACTTC. Translated: CASRGQEETQYF.

Notes on this clone: At one of its ends the junction is not consistent with the germline gene, which may arise from a read error. The chain employs TRBV10-3 and TRBJ1-1, with 7 nucleotides matching TRBD1. CDR3 size: 14 residues. Per germline, CDR1 ENHRY and CDR2 SYGVKD. CDR3 DNA: TGTGCCATCGGTGACAGGGTGGGGGGCACTGAAGCTTTCTTT. This gives the protein CAIGDRVGGTEAFF.